Presented here are 21 T cell receptor beta chains from one specimen sequenced in a study of cytomegalovirus exposure and HLA in healthy donors. Researchers ran the PCR with 60 Vbeta and 13 Jbeta primers. TCRdb keeps only in-frame clones here, not all; method: immunoSEQ multiplex PCR. The data show 150,000 to 200,000 clones, with over 70% seen just once and over 2% held by the top ten. Sequences were obtained from PBMCs. Every receptor here comes from a woman aged 25 to 39 in good health and CMV-seronegative.

The CDR3 DNA is TGCGCCAGCAGCACGGGACAGGGTGATCAGCCCCAGCATTTT. Protein: CASSTGQGDQPQHF. The chain uses TRBV5-1 and TRBJ1-5, with TRBD1 identical over 9 bases. Germline V gene data show CDR1 as SGHRS and CDR2 as YFSETQ. The trim removed 4 bases at V and 5 bases at J, leaving 4 bases unmatched. This CDR3 has 14 residues.

The chain has TRBV29-1 and TRBJ2-7; 11 nucleotides align to TRBD2. Germline V gives CDR1 SQVTM, CDR2 ANQGSEA. The J segment lost 4 bases and the V segment lost 3 bases, leaving 2 bases of the junction unmatched. The CDR3 is 13 residues long. The chain's CDR3 is CSVDSGGGYEQYF. The CDR3 bases are TGCAGCGTTGATAGCGGGGGGGGTTACGAGCAGTACTTC.

The chain has TRBV19 and TRBJ2-7; 8 bases agree with TRBD2. Germline V gene sequence: CDR1 LNHDA, CDR2 SQIVND (reference sequence). J gave up 6 bases and V 7 bases, and 8 bases lay outside the gene matches. The CDR3 runs to 13 residues. CDR3 sequence (DNA): TGTGCCAGTAAACGGGAGGGCACCAGCGAGCAGTACTTC. Protein product: CASKREGTSEQYF. Full variable domain (rest looked up from reference TRBV19 and TRBJ2-7): DGGITQSPKYLFRKEGQNVTLSCEQNLNHDAMYWYRQDPGQGLRLIYYSQIVNDFQKGDIAEGYSVSREKKESFPLTVTSAQKNPTAFYLCASKREGTSEQYFGPGTRLTVT.

Regarding this clone: One end of the junction does not line up with germline, which may come from a read error. This rearrangement joins TRBV29-1 to TRBJ2-4, with D tentatively TRBD2 (5 bases). CDR3 length: 12 residues. The germline V gene encodes CDR1 SQVTM and CDR2 ANQGSEA. The CDR3 bases are TGCAGCGTTACGGAGGCCAAAAACAGTCAGTACTTC. This sequence encodes CSVTEAKNSQYF.

This clone was found a few times. V is TRBV2 and J is TRBJ1-1; 11 nucleotides align to TRBD1. Per the germline V gene, CDR1 is SNHLY and CDR2 is FYNNEI. This CDR3 comprises 14 residues. J gave up 5 bases and V 5 bases, and 4 bases lay outside the gene matches. CDR3 residues: CASSSRDRGTEAFF. The CDR3 DNA reads as TGTGCCAGCAGTTCCCGGGACAGGGGGACTGAAGCTTTCTTT.

This sequence joins TRBV4-3 and TRBJ2-1, with D possibly matching TRBD2 (5 bases). The CDR3 runs 13 residues. CDR1 is LGHNA and CDR2 is YSLEER in the germline V gene. Trimming shortened V by 1 base and J by 9 bases, and 10 bases separated the two germline ends. This chain's CDR3 is CASSQGGVGEQFF. CDR3 nucleotides: TGCGCCAGCAGCCAAGGGGGAGTCGGTGAGCAGTTCTTC.

This clone appeared a single time. This chain uses TRBV19 with TRBJ1-2; TRBD1 matches at 9 bases. The CDR3 spans 15 residues. The trim removed 3 bases at V and 2 bases at J, leaving 4 bases unmatched. Germline V gives CDR1 LNHDA, CDR2 SQIVND (reference sequence). The CDR3 here is CASSIIGQGNYGYTF. CDR3 nucleotide sequence: TGTGCCAGTAGTATTATAGGACAGGGGAACTATGGCTACACCTTC.

The chain carries TRBV27 and TRBJ1-3; possibly TRBD1 for D (5 bases). Germline CDR1 reads MNHEY; CDR2 reads SMNVEV (reference sequence). This CDR3 region has 14 residues. V lost 6 bases, J lost 0 bases, and 9 bases lay in between. The CDR3: CASRSGYSGNTIYF. Written as DNA, the CDR3 is TGTGCCAGCAGGTCAGGGTACTCTGGAAACACCATATATTTT.

CDR3 bases: TGTGCCAGCCGACCCGGGACATCCACGCCCCAGCATTTT. Amino acid sequence: CASRPGTSTPQHF. V usage is TRBV27 and J usage is TRBJ1-5, with D maybe TRBD1 (6 bases). V was clipped by 8 bases and J by 9 bases, with 17 bases between them. The length of the CDR3 is 13 residues. Per germline, CDR1 MNHEY and CDR2 SMNVEV (reference sequence).

The CDR3 DNA is TGTGCCAGCAGCCAAACTAAGATCCTATCCTACAATGAGCAGTTCTTC. This codes for CASSQTKILSYNEQFF. This rearrangement joins TRBV14 to TRBJ2-1; D gene unclear. The CDR3 is 16 amino acids. Trimming removed 2 bases at V and 1 base at J, with 12 bases between. CDR1 is SGHDN and CDR2 is FVKESK in the germline V gene.

The chain is built from TRBV28 and TRBJ2-7, with a weak D call TRBD1 (5 bases). The CDR3 consists of 14 residues. V lost 3 bases and J 7 bases, leaving 16 bases between the germline ends. The germline CDR1 and CDR2 sequences are MDHEN and SYDVKM. The CDR3 reads CASSLDTLIGEQYF. CDR3 bases: TGTGCCAGCAGTTTGGACACTCTAATTGGAGAGCAGTACTTC.

The genes are TRBV30 and TRBJ1-5; tentative D call: TRBD1 (6 bases). This CDR3 is 16 amino acids long. Germline assignment: CDR1 GTSNPN and CDR2 SVGIG (reference sequence). V was cut by 2 bases and J by 0 bases, with 14 bases left in between. CDR3 region: CAWSIDRSNSNQPQHF. Written as DNA, the CDR3 is TGTGCCTGGAGTATAGACAGGTCGAATAGCAATCAGCCCCAGCATTTT.

This clone was detected only a few times. The chain carries TRBV21-1 and TRBJ2-1; the table gives TRBD1 as D, unverified against the DNA. TRBV21-1 is listed as a pseudogene. This CDR3 has 15 amino acids. CDR3 region: CASSFRDRAYNEQFF. CDR3 nucleotides: TGTGCCAGCAGCTTCCGGGACAGGGCGTACAATGAGCAGTTCTTC.

This chain joins TRBV9 and TRBJ2-1; 9 bases fit TRBD2. V lost 0 bases, J lost 9 bases, and 7 bases stayed unmatched. The CDR3 spans 15 residues. Germline V gives CDR1 SGDLS, CDR2 YYNGEE. DNA of the CDR3: TGTGCCAGCAGCGTAGTGGGCGGGGGGGATCGTGAGCAGTTCTTC. Translated, it gives CASSVVGGGDREQFF. The full variable domain, rest sourced from reference TRBV9 and TRBJ2-1, is DSGVTQTPKHLITATGQRVTLRCSPRSGDLSVYWYQQSLDQGLQFLIQYYNGEERAKGNILERFSAQQFPDLHSELNLSSLELGDSALYFCASSVVGGGDREQFFGPGTRLTVL.

The chain couples TRBV9 to TRBJ2-1; possibly TRBD1 for D (6 bases). Germline V gene data show CDR1 as SGDLS and CDR2 as YYNGEE. Trimming removed 0 bases from V and 4 bases from J, with 11 bases in between. This CDR3 is 15 amino acids long. The CDR3 DNA is TGTGCCAGCAGCGTAGGAACAGGGATATACAATGAGCAGTTCTTC. Its protein product is CASSVGTGIYNEQFF.

The chain is built from TRBV6-5 and TRBJ1-6, with 7 bases matching TRBD1. The CDR3 extends over 15 amino acids. V shed 4 bases, J shed 9 bases, and the junction held 9 bases outside the gene matches. Germline values: CDR1 MNHEY, CDR2 SVGAGI. CDR3 nucleotides: TGTGCCAGCAGTTCCCCCGGCAGGGGGATTTCACCCCTCCACTTT. It specifies CASSSPGRGISPLHF.

The chain couples TRBV28 to TRBJ1-5; D gene ambiguous. From germline, CDR1 is MDHEN and CDR2 SYDVKM. Trimming took off 6 bases at V and 0 bases at J, with 6 bases between the two ends. The CDR3 covers 13 residues. CDR3 in amino acids: CASSRYSNQPQHF. CDR3 nucleotide sequence: TGTGCCAGCAGCCGCTATAGCAATCAGCCCCAGCATTTT.

The J gene is TRBJ1-1, the V gene TRBV28; 10 bases map to TRBD1. J gave up 5 bases and V 6 bases, and 6 bases lay outside the gene matches. The germline gives CDR1 MDHEN, CDR2 SYDVKM. The CDR3 totals 14 residues. CDR3 loop: CASSLTGGKTEAFF. The CDR3 coding sequence is TGTGCCAGCAGCCTGACAGGGGGCAAAACTGAAGCTTTCTTT.

The CDR3 region is CASSLGGQAAYNSPLHF. DNA for the CDR3: TGCGCCAGCAGCTTGGGGGGGCAGGCTGCCTATAATTCACCCCTCCACTTT. V gene TRBV5-1 combines with J gene TRBJ1-6, with D perhaps matching TRBD1 (6 bases). V dropped 0 bases and J dropped 2 bases, with 12 bases sitting between them. CDR3 length: 17 amino acids. Germline CDR1 reads SGHRS; CDR2 reads YFSETQ.

This chain uses TRBV9 with TRBJ2-7; D is uncertain. Looked up from germline, CDR1 is SGDLS and CDR2 is YYNGEE. With 4 bases removed from V and 3 bases from J, the gap between germline ends came to 17 bases. The CDR3 loop spans 15 amino acids. The CDR3 sequence: CASSRQAKPYYEQYF. The CDR3 DNA reads as TGTGCCAGCAGCCGCCAGGCAAAACCTTACTACGAGCAGTACTTC.

V usage is TRBV28 and J usage is TRBJ1-4; 7 bases match TRBD1. Per germline, CDR1 MDHEN and CDR2 SYDVKM. Trimming cost V 6 bases and J 4 bases; bases outside gene matches: 2. This CDR3 region has 13 residues. The CDR3 loop reads CASSTGVNEKLFF. In DNA, the CDR3 is TGTGCCAGCAGCACAGGGGTTAATGAAAAACTGTTTTTT.